This is a list of T cell receptor beta chains from one sample in a study of shared clonotypes between healthy human individuals. Produced via immunoSEQ multiplex PCR; TCRdb's table is partial and in-frame only. The data show 2,500,000 or so clones, 80% to 95% seen once. Specimen: naive CD4+ T cells from PBMCs. The source is a man aged 18 to 29 in good health. Some clones in this sample may be carry-over from other donors' samples. Both conserved end residues are part of each CDR3. Each record gives: J gene, D gene, clone size, V gene, CDR3 DNA, CDR3 protein. The D gene is left open where the match is weak. Clone size is shown for a subset of rows, as once, few, many or a class of expanded clone.

j_call: TRBJ2-7; d_call: NA; clone_size: NA; v_call: TRBV18; cdr3_nt: TGTGCCAGCTCACCTGGTCGCTACGAGCAGTACTTC; cdr3_aa: CASSPGRYEQYF
j_call: TRBJ2-2; d_call: TRBD1; clone_size: NA; v_call: TRBV10-3; cdr3_nt: TGTGCCATCAGTCTTAGCGACAGGGGCACCGGGGAGCTGTTTTTT; cdr3_aa: CAISLSDRGTGELFF
j_call: TRBJ2-5; d_call: TRBD2; clone_size: NA; v_call: TRBV4-2; cdr3_nt: TGTGCCAGCAGCAGCGCCTGGGGGGGAGAGACCCAGTACTTC; cdr3_aa: CASSSAWGGETQYF
j_call: TRBJ2-7; d_call: TRBD1; clone_size: NA; v_call: TRBV25-1; cdr3_nt: TGTGCCAGCAACATCCCCCTCAGGGACAGCACCTACGAGCAGTACTTC; cdr3_aa: CASNIPLRDSTYEQYF
j_call: TRBJ1-4; d_call: NA; clone_size: NA; v_call: TRBV7-2; cdr3_nt: TGTGCCAGCAGCCCTGGGTTTGGACGGACTAATGAAAAACTGTTTTTT; cdr3_aa: CASSPGFGRTNEKLFF
j_call: TRBJ2-5; d_call: NA; clone_size: NA; v_call: TRBV6-5; cdr3_nt: TGTGCCAGCAGTTCCTTGGCGGCTGGCCAAGAGACCCAGTACTTC; cdr3_aa: CASSSLAAGQETQYF
j_call: TRBJ2-2; d_call: NA; clone_size: few; v_call: TRBV5-1; cdr3_nt: TGCGCCAGCAGCTTGGATCCGAACACCGGGGAGCTGTTTTTT; cdr3_aa: CASSLDPNTGELFF
j_call: TRBJ2-3; d_call: NA; clone_size: NA; v_call: TRBV2; cdr3_nt: TGTGCCAGCGGCGTGGGCGGGAGCACAGATACGCAGTATTTT; cdr3_aa: CASGVGGSTDTQYF
j_call: TRBJ2-2; d_call: NA; clone_size: NA; v_call: TRBV5-1; cdr3_nt: TGCGCCAGCAGCGCGCGACCCACCGGGGAGCTGTTTTTT; cdr3_aa: CASSARPTGELFF
j_call: TRBJ2-1; d_call: NA; clone_size: NA; v_call: TRBV7-7; cdr3_nt: TGTGCCAGCAGCTTGACACAATACAATGAGCAGTTCTTC; cdr3_aa: CASSLTQYNEQFF
j_call: TRBJ2-7; d_call: TRBD2; clone_size: NA; v_call: TRBV5-1; cdr3_nt: TGCGCCAGCGGTCTAGCGGGATTCCACGAGCAGTACTTC; cdr3_aa: CASGLAGFHEQYF
j_call: TRBJ2-5; d_call: TRBD1; clone_size: NA; v_call: TRBV28; cdr3_nt: TGTGCCAGCAGTTCTTACAGGGGCCAAGAGACCCAGTACTTC; cdr3_aa: CASSSYRGQETQYF
j_call: TRBJ2-1; d_call: NA; clone_size: NA; v_call: TRBV5-1; cdr3_nt: TGCGCCAGCAGCTTGGTGGCGTTGGGCCTTAATGAGCAGTTCTTC; cdr3_aa: CASSLVALGLNEQFF
j_call: TRBJ2-3; d_call: NA; clone_size: NA; v_call: TRBV5-6; cdr3_nt: TGTGCCAGCAGCTCAGACACCGGGGTGGGGACAGATACGCAGTATTTT; cdr3_aa: CASSSDTGVGTDTQYF
j_call: TRBJ2-5; d_call: NA; clone_size: NA; v_call: TRBV30; cdr3_nt: TGTGCCTGGTCCCCTGGGGGTTCCGGGGAGACCCAGTACTTC; cdr3_aa: CAWSPGGSGETQYF
j_call: TRBJ2-1; d_call: NA; clone_size: once; v_call: TRBV5-1; cdr3_nt: TGCGCCAGCAGAATGGGGCGGGAGCAGTTCTTC; cdr3_aa: CASRMGREQFF
j_call: TRBJ2-7; d_call: NA; clone_size: NA; v_call: TRBV5-1; cdr3_nt: TGCGCCAGCAACCCCGACCCGGCCTATCCCTCCTACGAGCAGTACTTC; cdr3_aa: CASNPDPAYPSYEQYF
j_call: TRBJ1-1; d_call: NA; clone_size: NA; v_call: TRBV6-5; cdr3_nt: TGTGCCAGCACCAGATTACAGGGAAGGGACACTGAAGCTTTCTTT; cdr3_aa: CASTRLQGRDTEAFF
j_call: TRBJ2-5; d_call: TRBD1; clone_size: NA; v_call: TRBV30; cdr3_nt: TGTGCCTGGAGCCGAGGACAGGGGGATGGGGAGACCCAGTACTTC; cdr3_aa: CAWSRGQGDGETQYF
j_call: TRBJ1-1; d_call: NA; clone_size: NA; v_call: TRBV27; cdr3_nt: TGTGCCAGCAGGAGTACGGGTTCCACTGAAGCTTTCTTT; cdr3_aa: CASRSTGSTEAFF
j_call: TRBJ2-3; d_call: TRBD2; clone_size: NA; v_call: TRBV5-1; cdr3_nt: TGCGCCAGCAGCCCGGGGGTCGGACTAGCGGGCCCTGAGGCAGATACGCAGTATTTT; cdr3_aa: CASSPGVGLAGPEADTQYF
j_call: TRBJ1-5; d_call: NA; clone_size: NA; v_call: TRBV19; cdr3_nt: TGTGCCAGTATGATCCTCGGGGCGGGGAGTCAGCCCCAGCATTTT; cdr3_aa: CASMILGAGSQPQHF
j_call: TRBJ2-1; d_call: NA; clone_size: NA; v_call: TRBV9; cdr3_nt: TGTGCCAGCAGCGCCCTCGGGTCTGCCTATGAGCAGTTCTTC; cdr3_aa: CASSALGSAYEQFF
j_call: TRBJ2-5; d_call: NA; clone_size: NA; v_call: TRBV6-5; cdr3_nt: TGTGCCACCCTCGCAGGGAGGCAAGAGACCCAGTACTTC; cdr3_aa: CATLAGRQETQYF
j_call: TRBJ1-4; d_call: NA; clone_size: NA; v_call: TRBV5-1; cdr3_nt: TGCGCCAGCAGCTTGGTTGGGGAGAATGAAAAACTGTTTTTT; cdr3_aa: CASSLVGENEKLFF
j_call: TRBJ1-1; d_call: TRBD1; clone_size: NA; v_call: TRBV30; cdr3_nt: TGTGCCTGGAGTGCGACAGGGATGGCTTTCTTT; cdr3_aa: CAWSATGMAFF
j_call: TRBJ2-4; d_call: NA; clone_size: NA; v_call: TRBV19; cdr3_nt: TGTGCCAGTACCGGGGACCCAAACATTCAGTACTTC; cdr3_aa: CASTGDPNIQYF
j_call: TRBJ2-5; d_call: NA; clone_size: NA; v_call: TRBV6-5; cdr3_nt: TGTGCCAGCAGCCCCCTTGGGGAGACCCAGTACTTC; cdr3_aa: CASSPLGETQYF
j_call: TRBJ2-1; d_call: TRBD2; clone_size: NA; v_call: TRBV19; cdr3_nt: TGTGCCAGTAGTAAGGTGTATAGCGGGAGGGCGGACAATGAGCAGTTCTTC; cdr3_aa: CASSKVYSGRADNEQFF
j_call: TRBJ1-1; d_call: NA; clone_size: NA; v_call: TRBV11-2; cdr3_nt: TGTGCCAGCAGCCCGCAAGTGGGTTCGACTGAAGCTTTCTTT; cdr3_aa: CASSPQVGSTEAFF
j_call: TRBJ2-7; d_call: NA; clone_size: NA; v_call: TRBV28; cdr3_nt: TGTGCCAGCAGTTTAGCGGGCAGGGTATACGAGCAGTACTTC; cdr3_aa: CASSLAGRVYEQYF
j_call: TRBJ2-6; d_call: NA; clone_size: NA; v_call: TRBV27; cdr3_nt: TGTGCCAGCAGTCCGGTGGATCCCGGGGCCAACGTCCTGACTTTC; cdr3_aa: CASSPVDPGANVLTF
j_call: TRBJ1-2; d_call: NA; clone_size: NA; v_call: TRBV5-1; cdr3_nt: TGCGCCAGCAGGGCGTTGGGATTAAACTATGGCTACACCTTC; cdr3_aa: CASRALGLNYGYTF
j_call: TRBJ2-1; d_call: NA; clone_size: once; v_call: TRBV29-1; cdr3_nt: TGCAGCGTTACAGGGAGCTATGAGCAGTTCTTC; cdr3_aa: CSVTGSYEQFF
j_call: TRBJ1-2; d_call: TRBD1; clone_size: NA; v_call: TRBV28; cdr3_nt: TGTGCCAGCAGTTTTATTAGGACAGGGCCAAGATCCCGTGGCTACACCTTC; cdr3_aa: CASSFIRTGPRSRGYTF
j_call: TRBJ2-3; d_call: TRBD2; clone_size: once; v_call: TRBV11-3; cdr3_nt: TGTGCCAGCAGTCTCCAGACTAGCGGGTCGGCGGCGCAGTATTTT; cdr3_aa: CASSLQTSGSAAQYF